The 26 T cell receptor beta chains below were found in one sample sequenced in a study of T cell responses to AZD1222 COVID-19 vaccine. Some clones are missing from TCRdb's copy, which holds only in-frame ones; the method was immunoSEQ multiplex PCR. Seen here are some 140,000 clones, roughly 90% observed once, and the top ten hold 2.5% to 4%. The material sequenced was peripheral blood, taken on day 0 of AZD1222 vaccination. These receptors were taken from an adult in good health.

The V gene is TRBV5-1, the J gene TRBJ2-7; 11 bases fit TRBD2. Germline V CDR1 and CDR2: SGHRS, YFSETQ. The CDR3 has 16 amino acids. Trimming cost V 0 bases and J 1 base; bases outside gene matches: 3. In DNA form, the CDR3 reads TGCGCCAGCAGCTTGGTACCTAGCGGGGGGTCCTACGAGCAGTACTTC. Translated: CASSLVPSGGSYEQYF.

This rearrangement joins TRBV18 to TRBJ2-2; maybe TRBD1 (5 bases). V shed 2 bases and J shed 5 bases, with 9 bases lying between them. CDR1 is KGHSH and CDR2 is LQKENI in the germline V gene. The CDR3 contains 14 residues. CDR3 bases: TGTGCCAGCTCACCAGTTTCAGGGACCGGGGAGCTGTTTTTT. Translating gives CASSPVSGTGELFF.

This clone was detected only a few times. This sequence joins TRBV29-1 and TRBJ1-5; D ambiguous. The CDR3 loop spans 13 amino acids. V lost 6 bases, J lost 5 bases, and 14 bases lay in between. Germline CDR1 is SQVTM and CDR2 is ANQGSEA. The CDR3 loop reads CSVVTAWDQPQHF. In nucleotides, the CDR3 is TGCAGCGTAGTAACAGCTTGGGATCAGCCCCAGCATTTT.

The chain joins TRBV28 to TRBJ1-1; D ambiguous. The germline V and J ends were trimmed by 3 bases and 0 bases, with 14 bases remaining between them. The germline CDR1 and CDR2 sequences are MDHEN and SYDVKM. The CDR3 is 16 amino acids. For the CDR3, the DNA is TGTGCCAGCAGTTTTGCTGTAGGGAAGATGAACACTGAAGCTTTCTTT. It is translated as CASSFAVGKMNTEAFF.

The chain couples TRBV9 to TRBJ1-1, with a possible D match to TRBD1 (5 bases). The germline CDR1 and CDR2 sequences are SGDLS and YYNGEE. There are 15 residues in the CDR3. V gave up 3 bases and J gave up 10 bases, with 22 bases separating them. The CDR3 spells CASSASWGQATGAFF. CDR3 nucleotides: TGTGCCAGCAGCGCTTCGTGGGGCCAGGCAACCGGAGCTTTCTTT.

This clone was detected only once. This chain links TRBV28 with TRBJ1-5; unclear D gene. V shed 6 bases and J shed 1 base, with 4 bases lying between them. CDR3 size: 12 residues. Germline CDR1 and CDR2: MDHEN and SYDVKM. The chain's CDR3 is CASRESNQPQHF. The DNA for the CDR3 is TGTGCCAGCAGGGAAAGCAATCAGCCCCAGCATTTT.

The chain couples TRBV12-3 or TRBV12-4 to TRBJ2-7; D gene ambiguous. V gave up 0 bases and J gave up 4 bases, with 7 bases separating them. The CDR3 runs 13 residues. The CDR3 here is CASSLAQAYEQYF. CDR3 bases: TGTGCCAGCAGTTTAGCGCAAGCATACGAGCAGTACTTC.

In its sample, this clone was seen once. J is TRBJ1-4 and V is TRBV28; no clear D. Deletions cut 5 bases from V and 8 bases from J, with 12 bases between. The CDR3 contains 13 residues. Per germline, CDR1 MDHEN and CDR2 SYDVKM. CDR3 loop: CASSPPFREKLFF. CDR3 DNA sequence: TGTGCCAGCAGTCCCCCTTTCCGGGAAAAACTGTTTTTT.

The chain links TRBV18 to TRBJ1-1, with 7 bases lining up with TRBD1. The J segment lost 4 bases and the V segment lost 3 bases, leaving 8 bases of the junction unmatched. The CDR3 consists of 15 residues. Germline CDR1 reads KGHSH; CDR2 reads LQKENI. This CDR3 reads CASSPPLTGSTEAFF. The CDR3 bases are TGTGCCAGCTCACCTCCCCTGACAGGGAGCACTGAAGCTTTCTTT.

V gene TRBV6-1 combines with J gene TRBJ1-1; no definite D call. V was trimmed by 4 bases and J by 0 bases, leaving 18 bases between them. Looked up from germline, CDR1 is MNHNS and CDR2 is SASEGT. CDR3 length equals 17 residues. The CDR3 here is CASSVPFGGRVNTEAFF. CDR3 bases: TGTGCCAGCAGTGTTCCCTTTGGTGGCAGAGTGAACACTGAAGCTTTCTTT.

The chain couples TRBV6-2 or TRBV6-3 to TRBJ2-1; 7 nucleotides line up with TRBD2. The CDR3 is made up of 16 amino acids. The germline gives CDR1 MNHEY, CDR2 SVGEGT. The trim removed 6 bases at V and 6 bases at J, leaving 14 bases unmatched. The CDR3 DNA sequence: TGTGCCAGCAGCGCACTAGCGCCGGTCCCAAGCAATGAGCAGTTCTTC. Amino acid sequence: CASSALAPVPSNEQFF.

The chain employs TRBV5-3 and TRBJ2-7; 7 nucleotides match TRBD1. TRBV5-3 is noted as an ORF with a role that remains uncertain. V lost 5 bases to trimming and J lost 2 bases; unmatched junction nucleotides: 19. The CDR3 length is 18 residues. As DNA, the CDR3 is TGTGCCAGAAGAAAAGGACAGGAAATATGCTTTTGGACCTACGAGCAGTACTTC. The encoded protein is CARRKGQEICFWTYEQYF.

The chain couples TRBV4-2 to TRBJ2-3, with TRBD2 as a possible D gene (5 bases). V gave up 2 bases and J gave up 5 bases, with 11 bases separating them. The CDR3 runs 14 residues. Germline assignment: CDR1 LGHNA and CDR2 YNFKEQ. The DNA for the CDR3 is TGTGCCAGCAGCCAATCCCCCGGAGGAGATACGCAGTATTTT. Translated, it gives CASSQSPGGDTQYF.

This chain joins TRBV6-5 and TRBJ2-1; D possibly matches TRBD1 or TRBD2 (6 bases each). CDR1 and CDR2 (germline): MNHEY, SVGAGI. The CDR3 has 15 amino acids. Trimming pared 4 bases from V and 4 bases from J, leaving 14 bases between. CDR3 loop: CASSFGRRGYNEQFF. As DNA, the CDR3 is TGTGCCAGCAGTTTCGGACGGAGGGGGTACAATGAGCAGTTCTTC.

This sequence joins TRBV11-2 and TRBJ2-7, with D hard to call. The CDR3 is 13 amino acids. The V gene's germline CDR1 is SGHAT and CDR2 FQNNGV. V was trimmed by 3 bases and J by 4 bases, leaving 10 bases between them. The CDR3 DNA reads TGTGCCAGCAGCTTCACCGGGTCGTACGAGCAGTACTTC. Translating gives CASSFTGSYEQYF. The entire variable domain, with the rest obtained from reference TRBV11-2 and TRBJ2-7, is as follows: EAGVAQSPRYKIIEKRQSVAFWCNPISGHATLYWYQQILGQGPKLLIQFQNNGVVDDSQLPKDRFSAERLKGVDSTLKIQPAKLEDSAVYLCASSFTGSYEQYFGPGTRLTVT.

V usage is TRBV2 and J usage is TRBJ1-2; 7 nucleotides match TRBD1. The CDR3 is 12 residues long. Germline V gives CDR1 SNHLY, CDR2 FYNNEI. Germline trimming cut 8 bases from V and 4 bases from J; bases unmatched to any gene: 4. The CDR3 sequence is CASQRDSYGYTF. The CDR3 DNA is TGTGCCAGCCAACGGGACAGCTATGGCTACACCTTC.

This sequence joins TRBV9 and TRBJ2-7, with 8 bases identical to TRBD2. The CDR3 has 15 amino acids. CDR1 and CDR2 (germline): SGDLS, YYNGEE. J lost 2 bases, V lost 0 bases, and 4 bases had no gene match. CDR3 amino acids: CASSVDTAGAYEQYF. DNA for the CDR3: TGTGCCAGCAGCGTAGATACAGCGGGGGCCTACGAGCAGTACTTC.

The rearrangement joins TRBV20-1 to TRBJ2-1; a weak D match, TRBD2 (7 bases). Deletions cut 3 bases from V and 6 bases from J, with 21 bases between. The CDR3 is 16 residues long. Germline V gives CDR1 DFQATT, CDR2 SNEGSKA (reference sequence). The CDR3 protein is CSASGGGGPLSNEQFF. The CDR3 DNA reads TGCAGTGCTAGTGGCGGGGGCGGTCCCCTCTCCAATGAGCAGTTCTTC.

CDR3 sequence: CASSAQGNTEAFF. In DNA, the CDR3 is TGTGCCAGCAGTGCCCAGGGGAACACTGAAGCTTTCTTT. This chain uses TRBV2 with TRBJ1-1; a weak D match, TRBD1 (5 bases). The CDR3 runs 13 residues. Per germline, CDR1 SNHLY and CDR2 FYNNEI. V lost 4 bases, J lost 1 base, and 7 bases lay in between. Supplemented by reference TRBV2 and TRBJ1-1, the full variable domain reads EPEVTQTPSHQVTQMGQEVILRCVPISNHLYFYWYRQILGQKVEFLVSFYNNEISEKSEIFDDQFSVERPDGSNFTLKIRSTKLEDSAMYFCASSAQGNTEAFFGQGTRLTVV.

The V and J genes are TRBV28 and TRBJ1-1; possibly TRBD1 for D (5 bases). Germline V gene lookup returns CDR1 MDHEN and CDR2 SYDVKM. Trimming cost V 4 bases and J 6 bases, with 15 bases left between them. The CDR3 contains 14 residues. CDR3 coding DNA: TGTGCCAGCAGTTGGGGGACGAGACAGTCTGAAGCTTTCTTT. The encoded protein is CASSWGTRQSEAFF.

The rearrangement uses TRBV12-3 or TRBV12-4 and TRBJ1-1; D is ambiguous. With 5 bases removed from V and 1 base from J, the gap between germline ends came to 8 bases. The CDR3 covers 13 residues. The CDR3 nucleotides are TGTGCCAGCAGTCCCACTGGGAACACTGAAGCTTTCTTT. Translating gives CASSPTGNTEAFF.

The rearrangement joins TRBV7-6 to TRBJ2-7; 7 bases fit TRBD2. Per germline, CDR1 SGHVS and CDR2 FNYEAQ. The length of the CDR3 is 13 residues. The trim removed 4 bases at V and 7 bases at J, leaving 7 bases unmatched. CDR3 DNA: TGTGCCAGCAGCTACCAGGTGGGGGGGGAGCAGTACTTC. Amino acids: CASSYQVGGEQYF.

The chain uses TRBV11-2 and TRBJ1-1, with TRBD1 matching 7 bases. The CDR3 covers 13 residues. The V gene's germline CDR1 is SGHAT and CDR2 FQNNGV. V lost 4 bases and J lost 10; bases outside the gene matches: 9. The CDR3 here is CASSSGGTVPAFF. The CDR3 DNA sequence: TGTGCCAGCAGCTCGGGAGGGACAGTCCCAGCTTTCTTT. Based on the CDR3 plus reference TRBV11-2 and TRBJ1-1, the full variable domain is EAGVAQSPRYKIIEKRQSVAFWCNPISGHATLYWYQQILGQGPKLLIQFQNNGVVDDSQLPKDRFSAERLKGVDSTLKIQPAKLEDSAVYLCASSSGGTVPAFFGQGTRLTVV.

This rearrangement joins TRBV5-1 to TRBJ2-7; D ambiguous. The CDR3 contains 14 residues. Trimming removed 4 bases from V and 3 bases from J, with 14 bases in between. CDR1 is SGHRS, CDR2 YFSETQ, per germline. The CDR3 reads CASSHGYGSYEQYF. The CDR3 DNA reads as TGCGCCAGCAGCCACGGATATGGTAGCTACGAGCAGTACTTC. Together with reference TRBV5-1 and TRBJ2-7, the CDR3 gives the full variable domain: KAGVTQTPRYLIKTRGQQVTLSCSPISGHRSVSWYQQTPGQGLQFLFEYFSETQRNKGNFPGRFSGRQFSNSRSEMNVSTLELGDSALYLCASSHGYGSYEQYFGPGTRLTVT.

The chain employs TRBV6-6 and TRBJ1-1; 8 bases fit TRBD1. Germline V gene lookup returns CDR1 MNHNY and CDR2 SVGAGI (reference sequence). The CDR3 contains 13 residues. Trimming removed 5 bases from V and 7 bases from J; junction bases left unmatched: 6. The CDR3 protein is CASSIQGGSEAFF. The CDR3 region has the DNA TGTGCCAGCAGTATACAGGGGGGTAGTGAAGCTTTCTTT.

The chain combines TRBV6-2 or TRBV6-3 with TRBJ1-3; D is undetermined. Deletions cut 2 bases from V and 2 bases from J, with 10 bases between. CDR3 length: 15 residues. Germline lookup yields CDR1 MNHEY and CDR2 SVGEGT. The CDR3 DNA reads TGTGCCAGCAGTTACGCGGCAGAGCCTGGAAACACCATATATTTT. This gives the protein CASSYAAEPGNTIYF.